A selection of T cell receptor beta chains follows, all from one sample in a study of blood T cell repertoires in COVID-19. Profiled with immunoSEQ multiplex PCR; TCRdb holds only in-frame clones, not every one. The data hold 200,000 to 250,000 clones, with 86% observed a single time. The sequenced sample consisted of peripheral blood. These receptors all come from a man in his 60s with acute or convalescent COVID-19. The CDR3 runs from the conserved cysteine through the conserved F or W. The order of the fields is D gene, CDR3 length, V gene, J gene, clone size, CDR3 protein, CDR3 DNA. The D gene is left open where the match is weak. Only some rows state a clone size, as once, few, many or a class for expanded clones.

TRBD1,15,TRBV5-5,TRBJ1-1,.,CASSKPGQGAAEAFF,TGTGCCAGCAGCAAACCGGGACAGGGGGCTGCTGAAGCTTTCTTT
.,14,TRBV4-2,TRBJ1-3,once,CASTQIRAGNTIYF,TGTGCCAGCACTCAGATCAGGGCTGGAAACACCATATATTTT
TRBD2,15,TRBV6-5,TRBJ2-1,.,CASSYRSGEYNEQFF,TGTGCCAGCAGTTACCGTAGCGGGGAATACAATGAGCAGTTCTTC
.,14,TRBV28,TRBJ1-1,few,CASSPQGRAREAFF,TGTGCCAGCAGCCCCCAGGGTCGGGCAAGGGAAGCTTTCTTT
.,15,TRBV5-1,TRBJ1-4,few,CASSLARQDNEKLFF,TGCGCCAGCAGCTTGGCCAGGCAGGATAATGAAAAACTGTTTTTT
.,16,TRBV5-6,TRBJ1-2,.,CASSVDNRERNYGYTF,TGTGCCAGCAGCGTAGATAACAGGGAGAGAAACTATGGCTACACCTTC
TRBD1,14,TRBV10-3,TRBJ2-1,once,CAISDRTGNNEQFF,TGTGCCATCAGTGACCGGACAGGGAATAATGAGCAGTTCTTC
.,16,TRBV7-2,TRBJ1-1,once,CASSGSGGAWNTEAFF,TGTGCCAGCAGCGGTTCCGGGGGGGCTTGGAACACTGAAGCTTTCTTT
TRBD1,15,TRBV2,TRBJ2-3,.,CASSARDRVGDTQYF,TGTGCCAGCAGTGCCAGGGACAGGGTGGGAGATACGCAGTATTTT
TRBD1,15,TRBV7-8,TRBJ1-5,.,CASSPGGYSNQPQHF,TGTGCCAGCAGCCCAGGGGGGTATAGCAATCAGCCCCAGCATTTT
TRBD1,13,TRBV19,TRBJ1-2,.,CASSVNRGYGYTF,TGTGCCAGTAGTGTGAACAGGGGCTATGGCTACACCTTC
.,15,TRBV7-2,TRBJ2-7,.,CASSLDRSGVYEQYF,TGTGCCAGCAGCTTGGACAGGTCGGGGGTCTACGAGCAGTACTTC
.,16,TRBV7-2,TRBJ2-1,once,CASSLVGQGSYNEQFF,TGTGCCAGCAGCTTAGTGGGGCAGGGCTCCTACAATGAGCAGTTCTTC
TRBD1,19,TRBV7-2,TRBJ2-7,.,CASSLLGELDRALTYEQYF,TGTGCCAGCAGCTTATTGGGGGAGCTGGACAGGGCGCTGACCTACGAGCAGTACTTC
.,14,TRBV27,TRBJ2-5,.,CASSLYDPQGTQYF,TGTGCCAGCAGTTTATATGATCCCCAGGGGACCCAGTACTTC
.,11,TRBV24-1,TRBJ2-7,.,CATSDREEQYF,TGTGCCACCAGTGATCGGGAGGAGCAGTACTTC
TRBD2,15,TRBV9,TRBJ2-5,.,CASSPSGGRGETQYF,TGTGCCAGCAGCCCATCGGGGGGGCGAGGGGAGACCCAGTACTTC